A single sample is the source of the 19 T cell receptor beta chains below, sequenced in a study of T cells in Graves' hyperthyroidism and ophthalmopathy. Researchers amplified the TCR beta CDR3 regions from RNA transcripts. Primed by the HTBI set, a first-round RT-PCR was run on the TCR CDR3. A single record per CDR3 protein comes from TCRdb applying MiXCR to the multiplex PCR reads. The sample has more than 650,000 distinct CDR3 sequences; 12% to 15% are singletons. The source material was blood. The receptors come from a woman younger than 30 with Graves' hyperthyroidism.

The genes are TRBV30 and TRBJ1-2, with 8 bases lining up with TRBD1. The CDR3 is made up of 15 amino acids. The V gene end was trimmed by 0 bases and the J gene end by 8 bases; junction bases not matched to a gene: 11. Germline CDR1 is GTSNPN and CDR2 is SVGIG (reference sequence). The CDR3 nucleotides are TGTGCCTGGAGTGTAACTGTGGCAGGGGGCAGGGGCTACACCTTC. Its protein product is CAWSVTVAGGRGYTF.

There are many counts of this clonotype. The chain employs TRBV28 and TRBJ2-5, with TRBD2 identical over 12 bases. The length of the CDR3 is 17 residues. Germline values: CDR1 MDHEN, CDR2 SYDVKM. With 6 bases clipped from V and 2 bases from J, the junction kept 10 bases outside the gene matches. This CDR3 reads CASRMRPSGRGQETQYF. CDR3 nucleotide sequence: TGTGCCAGCAGGATGCGGCCTAGCGGGAGGGGGCAAGAGACCCAGTACTTC.

The CDR3 DNA reads as TGTGCCAGCAGACTCGCCTCGACTCCTACCTACGAGCAGTACTTC. It translates to CASRLASTPTYEQYF. The V and J genes are TRBV11-3 and TRBJ2-7; D gene unclear. Germline assignment: CDR1 SGHNT and CDR2 YENEEA. V lost 6 bases and J lost 2, with 17 bases in between. This CDR3 region has 15 residues.

This clonotype was detected a few times. V gene TRBV28 combines with J gene TRBJ2-3, with 13 bases fitting TRBD2. The CDR3 totals 19 residues. Per germline, CDR1 MDHEN and CDR2 SYDVKM. After removal of 5 bases from V and 1 base from J, the junction contained 12 bases not matched to a gene. The chain's CDR3 is CASSPEGTSGNVGTDTQYF. CDR3 coding DNA: TGTGCCAGCAGTCCAGAGGGGACTAGCGGGAATGTCGGCACAGATACGCAGTATTTT.

This clonotype was seen only a few times. The chain couples TRBV20-1 to TRBJ2-2, with TRBD1 matching 8 bases. Per the germline V gene, CDR1 is DFQATT and CDR2 is SNEGSKA (reference sequence). The V segment lost 1 base and the J segment 7 bases; nucleotides outside the gene matches: 8. The CDR3 has 15 amino acids. This CDR3 reads CSARGGQGMYGELFF. CDR3 DNA sequence: TGCAGTGCTAGAGGCGGACAGGGCATGTACGGGGAGCTGTTTTTT.

This clonotype has ten or more counts. The chain uses TRBV7-9 and TRBJ2-5; D unresolved. Between the trimmed V and J ends, which lost 7 bases and 4 bases, there was a span of 16 bases. The CDR3 totals 14 residues. Germline CDR1 SEHNR, CDR2 FQNEAQ (reference sequence). Here the CDR3 reads CASNSEGNLETQYF. The CDR3 nucleotides read TGTGCCAGCAACTCTGAAGGGAATTTAGAGACCCAGTACTTC.

The rearrangement uses TRBV30 and TRBJ1-2; tentatively, D is TRBD1 (5 bases). Trimming left V 0 bases short and J 12 bases short, with 17 bases between. The CDR3 sequence is 13 residues long. Germline CDR1 reads GTSNPN; CDR2 reads SVGIG (reference sequence). The CDR3 loop reads CAWSVNQGISHTF. The CDR3 bases are TGTGCCTGGAGTGTAAATCAGGGAATATCCCACACCTTC.

In this sample, this clonotype turned up a few times. The gene calls are TRBV7-9 and TRBJ2-1; the match to TRBD2 covers 16 bases. V dropped 5 bases and J dropped 4; count of bases not matched to a gene: 17. The CDR3 consists of 21 residues. Germline CDR1 is SEHNR and CDR2 is FQNEAQ (reference sequence). CDR3 bases: TGTGCCAGCAGCCCCCTCCCGGGACTAGCGGGAGGGCCGGGATGGTACAATGAGCAGTTCTTC. Translation gives CASSPLPGLAGGPGWYNEQFF.

CDR3 DNA: TGCGCCAGCAGCTTTGTACAGGGGAACACCGGGGAGCTGTTTTTT. Protein: CASSFVQGNTGELFF. The gene calls are TRBV5-1 and TRBJ2-2; D may be TRBD1 (6 bases). The length of the CDR3 is 15 residues. Germline CDR1 and CDR2: SGHRS and YFSETQ. Trimming left V 2 bases short and J 1 base short, with 9 bases between.

This clonotype occurred many times. The chain has TRBV20-1 and TRBJ1-1; D remains unclear. Germline loops: CDR1 DFQATT, CDR2 SNEGSKA (reference sequence). CDR3 size: 8 residues. The V gene lost 7 bases and the J gene lost 8 bases, with 5 bases spanning the gap. In DNA, the CDR3 is TGCAGTGTAGCCGAAGCTTTCTTT. It yields the protein CSVAEAFF.

This clonotype was detected many times. The genes are TRBV18 and TRBJ2-1; D is perhaps TRBD1 or TRBD2 (7 bases each). V was clipped by 6 bases and J by 0 bases, with 15 bases between them. The CDR3 sequence is 16 residues long. Looked up from germline, CDR1 is KGHSH and CDR2 is LQKENI. This chain's CDR3 is CASSQAGGDSYNEQFF. CDR3 nucleotide sequence: TGTGCCAGCTCGCAAGCAGGGGGGGACTCCTACAATGAGCAGTTCTTC.

In its sample, this clonotype was seen a few times. V is TRBV6-2 or TRBV6-3 and J is TRBJ1-5; no reliable D call. The germline V gene encodes CDR1 MNHEY and CDR2 SVGEGT. Trimming cost V 2 bases and J 3 bases, with 14 bases left between them. There are 16 residues in the CDR3. CDR3 sequence (DNA): TGTGCCAGCAGTTACCCCCGGGAAGCGAACAATCAGCCCCAGCATTTT. It yields the protein CASSYPREANNQPQHF.

The V and J genes are TRBV29-1 and TRBJ2-7; no reliable D call. This CDR3 region has 13 residues. V was pared by 4 bases and J by 6 bases, with 16 bases between. CDR1 and CDR2 (germline): SQVTM, ANQGSEA. The CDR3 sequence: CSVAGDFSSEQYF. CDR3 sequence (DNA): TGCAGCGTTGCTGGGGATTTCTCTTCCGAGCAGTACTTC.

This clonotype was seen many times. The V and J genes are TRBV3-1 and TRBJ2-1; 7 bases line up with TRBD2. CDR1 and CDR2 from the germline V gene are LGHDT and YNNKEL (reference sequence). CDR3 length: 16 residues. The junction had 2 bases not matched to a gene; V was cut back by 0 bases and J by 0 bases. CDR3 loop: CASSQEAGVSYNEQFF. DNA of the CDR3: TGTGCCAGCAGCCAAGAGGCGGGAGTCTCCTACAATGAGCAGTTCTTC.

This clonotype occurred a few times. The chain links TRBV18 to TRBJ2-2; possibly TRBD1 or TRBD2 for D (5 bases each). Trimming removed 3 bases from V and 5 bases from J, with 10 bases in between. From germline, CDR1 is KGHSH and CDR2 LQKENI. The length of the CDR3 is 14 residues. This CDR3 is CASSPPGRTGELFF. CDR3 DNA: TGTGCCAGCTCACCTCCGGGACGAACCGGGGAGCTGTTTTTT.

The chain joins TRBV24-1 to TRBJ1-5; D uncertain. Germline V gives CDR1 KGHDR, CDR2 SFDVKD. This CDR3 is 11 amino acids long. Trimming stripped 1 base from V and 7 bases from J, with 1 base between. The CDR3 spells CATSDLQPQHF. For the CDR3, the DNA is TGTGCCACCAGTGATTTACAGCCCCAGCATTTT.

This clonotype was counted many times. This chain joins TRBV12-3 or TRBV12-4 and TRBJ2-7, with TRBD1 matching 8 bases. This CDR3 comprises 12 residues. J gave up 6 bases and V 5 bases, and 3 bases lay outside the gene matches. The CDR3 DNA reads as TGTGCCAGCAGTATTACAGGGGGCGAGCAGTACTTC. It is translated as CASSITGGEQYF.

This clonotype was observed many times. The V call is TRBV30, the J call TRBJ1-1; D is uncertain. Trimming removed 5 bases from V and 1 base from J, with 17 bases in between. In germline, CDR1 is GTSNPN, CDR2 SVGIG (reference sequence). The CDR3 is 15 amino acids. The CDR3 loop reads CAWSSLYEWNTEAFF. The CDR3 DNA reads as TGTGCCTGGTCCTCGTTGTATGAGTGGAACACTGAAGCTTTCTTT.

There are many counts of this clonotype. The rearrangement joins TRBV18 to TRBJ2-3; D unresolved. The CDR3 sequence is 14 residues long. Germline V gene sequence: CDR1 KGHSH, CDR2 LQKENI. The V end was cut by 3 bases, the J end by 3 bases, with 10 bases between. CDR3 loop: CASSPLRRTDTQYF. The CDR3 DNA reads as TGTGCCAGCTCACCCCTTCGACGGACAGATACGCAGTATTTT.